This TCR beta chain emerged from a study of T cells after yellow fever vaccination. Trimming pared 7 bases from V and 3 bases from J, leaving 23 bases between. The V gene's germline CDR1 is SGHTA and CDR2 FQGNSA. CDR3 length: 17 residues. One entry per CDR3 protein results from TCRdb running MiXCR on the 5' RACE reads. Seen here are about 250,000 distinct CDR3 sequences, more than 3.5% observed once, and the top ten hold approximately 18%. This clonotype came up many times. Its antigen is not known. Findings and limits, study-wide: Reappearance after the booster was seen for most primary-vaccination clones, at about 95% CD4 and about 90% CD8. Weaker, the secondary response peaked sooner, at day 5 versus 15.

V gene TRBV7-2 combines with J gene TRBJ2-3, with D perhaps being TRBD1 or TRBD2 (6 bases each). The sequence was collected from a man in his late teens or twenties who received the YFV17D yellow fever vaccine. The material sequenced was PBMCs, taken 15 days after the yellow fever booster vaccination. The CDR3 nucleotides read TGTGCCAGCACCCTCCGTAGGTACGGGGGCCCTACAGATACGCAGTATTTT. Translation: CASTLRRYGGPTDTQYF.